The rows below give T cell receptor beta chains drawn from one sample of a study of control samples from healthy donors and cancer patients. This table comes from immunoSEQ multiplex PCR, and its TCRdb copy is limited to in-frame clones, with some not included. The table has 90,000 to 100,000 clones, over 60% seen once; the top ten hold 8% to 11%. The sequencing input was blood. The source is a woman between 25 and 40 years old in good health. CDR3s include the opening cysteine and the closing phenylalanine or tryptophan. D genes are given only for firm matches. Where a row states a size, it is once, few, many or the class of an expanded clone; other rows omit it.

v_call,cdr3_length,d_call,clone_size,j_call,cdr3_aa,cdr3_nt
TRBV10-1,16,TRBD2,-,TRBJ2-3,CASSGLAGGPTDTQYF,TGCGCCAGCAGTGGACTAGCGGGGGGGCCCACAGATACGCAGTATTTT
TRBV2,16,-,-,TRBJ2-6,CASRRRIGRGWNVLTF,TGTGCCAGCAGGAGAAGGATAGGCCGGGGCTGGAACGTCCTGACTTTC
TRBV6-5,15,-,-,TRBJ1-6,CASSPGSSYNSPLHF,TGTGCCAGCAGTCCAGGGTCTTCCTATAATTCACCCCTCCACTTT
TRBV6-5,11,-,-,TRBJ2-1,CASSYGDEQFF,TGTGCCAGCAGTTATGGGGATGAGCAGTTCTTC
TRBV2,13,-,-,TRBJ2-5,CASRGRARETQYF,TGTGCCAGCAGGGGGAGAGCAAGGGAGACCCAGTACTTC
TRBV6-1,15,-,-,TRBJ1-3,CASSERSVSGNTIYF,TGTGCCAGCAGTGAAAGGAGTGTCTCTGGAAACACCATATATTTT
TRBV2,15,-,few,TRBJ2-6,CASSEAGAGANVLTF,TGTGCCAGCAGTGAAGCAGGGGCGGGGGCCAACGTCCTGACTTTC
TRBV19,15,-,-,TRBJ2-1,CASSPGPSSYNEQFF,TGTGCCAGTAGTCCGGGGCCGAGCTCCTACAATGAGCAGTTCTTC
TRBV29-1,12,-,-,TRBJ1-5,CSASEFGQPQHF,TGCAGCGCCTCGGAGTTTGGTCAGCCCCAGCATTTT
TRBV11-3,15,TRBD1,-,TRBJ1-1,CASSLSGTANTEAFF,TGTGCCAGCAGCTTATCTGGGACAGCGAACACTGAAGCTTTCTTT
TRBV6-2/TRBV6-3,14,-,-,TRBJ1-5,CASRYDRSNQPQHF,TGTGCCAGCAGGTACGACAGGAGCAATCAGCCCCAGCATTTT
TRBV10-3,11,TRBD1,-,TRBJ1-3,CAIQTGDTIYF,TGTGCCATCCAGACAGGGGACACCATATATTTT
TRBV2,14,TRBD1,-,TRBJ1-5,CASSDRDRAQPQHF,TGTGCCAGCAGTGATCGGGACAGGGCTCAGCCCCAGCATTTT
TRBV28,12,-,-,TRBJ2-1,CASSPARNSGFF,TGTGCCAGCAGTCCCGCGAGGAACTCGGGGTTCTTC
TRBV4-2,15,TRBD1,few,TRBJ2-7,CASSQVGTGVYEQYF,TGTGCCAGCAGCCAAGTGGGGACAGGGGTCTACGAGCAGTACTTC
TRBV4-3,15,TRBD1,-,TRBJ1-5,CASSQDVGGRQPQHF,TGCGCCAGCAGCCAAGATGTAGGGGGCAGACAGCCCCAGCATTTT
TRBV5-6,14,TRBD1,few,TRBJ2-1,CASSWGTGNNEQFF,TGTGCCAGCAGCTGGGGGACAGGGAACAATGAGCAGTTCTTC
TRBV5-4,16,TRBD1,-,TRBJ2-1,CASSPPPQGAGNEQFF,TGTGCCAGCAGCCCCCCACCACAGGGGGCAGGCAATGAGCAGTTCTTC
TRBV30,13,-,-,TRBJ1-2,CAWSVQGGYGYTF,TGTGCCTGGAGTGTACAAGGAGGCTATGGCTACACCTTC
TRBV11-2,15,TRBD2,-,TRBJ2-7,CASSLVSGNSYEQYF,TGTGCCAGCAGCTTAGTAAGCGGGAATTCCTACGAGCAGTACTTC
TRBV11-2,17,-,-,TRBJ1-3,CASSLDSIGGSGNTIYF,TGTGCCAGCAGCTTAGATTCAATCGGTGGCTCTGGAAACACCATATATTTT
TRBV5-6,12,-,once,TRBJ1-2,CASSLRNNGYTF,TGTGCCAGCAGCTTGCGTAACAATGGCTACACCTTC
TRBV3-1/TRBV3-2,13,-,-,TRBJ1-2,CASSQDKAAYYTF,TGTGCCAGCAGCCAAGATAAGGCAGCCTACTACACCTTC
TRBV6-1,15,-,-,TRBJ2-1,CASSEAWVSYNEQFF,TGTGCCAGCAGTGAAGCGTGGGTAAGCTACAATGAGCAGTTCTTC
TRBV6-2/TRBV6-3,14,-,once,TRBJ2-5,CASSFRDQIGTQYF,TGTGCCAGCAGTTTCCGGGACCAGATTGGGACCCAGTACTTC
TRBV27,15,TRBD2,-,TRBJ2-5,CASSLRPGGRETQYF,TGTGCCAGCAGTTTACGTCCGGGGGGAAGAGAGACCCAGTACTTC
TRBV29-1,11,-,-,TRBJ2-5,CSVGQIETQYF,TGCAGCGTCGGACAGATAGAGACCCAGTACTTC
TRBV27,13,-,-,TRBJ1-6,CASSAVVGSPLHF,TGTGCCAGCAGCGCCGTAGTGGGTTCACCCCTCCACTTT
TRBV7-2,13,-,-,TRBJ1-1,CASSFKGGRGAFF,TGTGCCAGCAGCTTTAAGGGTGGAAGGGGAGCTTTCTTT
TRBV10-1,16,-,few,TRBJ2-2,CASTLAGSQDTGELFF,TGCGCCAGCACCCTAGCCGGGAGCCAGGACACCGGGGAGCTGTTTTTT
TRBV12-3/TRBV12-4,11,-,few,TRBJ1-1,CASSLDSEAFF,TGTGCCAGCAGTTTAGACAGTGAAGCTTTCTTT
TRBV4-2,14,TRBD2,few,TRBJ2-5,CASSHGGVGETQYF,TGTGCCAGCAGCCATGGGGGGGTTGGCGAGACCCAGTACTTC
TRBV18,15,TRBD1,-,TRBJ1-1,CASSPTGVVNTEAFF,TGTGCCAGCTCACCGACAGGGGTCGTGAACACTGAAGCTTTCTTT
TRBV19,15,TRBD1,-,TRBJ1-5,CASSQGQISNQPQHF,TGTGCCAGTAGCCAGGGACAGATTAGCAATCAGCCCCAGCATTTT
TRBV7-8,11,-,once,TRBJ2-7,CASSDTYEQYF,TGTGCCAGCAGCGACACCTACGAGCAGTACTTC
TRBV11-2,17,TRBD1,-,TRBJ2-4,CASSLVPGGVAKNIQYF,TGTGCCAGCAGCTTAGTTCCAGGGGGAGTAGCCAAAAACATTCAGTACTTC
TRBV6-6,14,-,-,TRBJ1-2,CASSYPAGVYGYTF,TGTGCCAGCAGTTACCCGGCAGGGGTCTATGGCTACACCTTC
TRBV23-1,16,-,once,TRBJ1-5,CASSQSGFWDNKPQHF,TGCGCCAGCAGTCAATCGGGGTTTTGGGACAACAAGCCCCAGCATTTT
TRBV9,13,-,-,TRBJ1-1,CASSVVTGSEAFF,TGTGCCAGCAGCGTAGTGACAGGCTCCGAAGCTTTCTTT
TRBV10-3,15,TRBD1,few,TRBJ2-2,CAISSGTGVAGELFF,TGTGCCATCAGTTCCGGGACAGGGGTGGCCGGGGAGCTGTTTTTT
TRBV5-5,12,-,-,TRBJ1-1,CASSLVDTEAFF,TGTGCCAGCAGCTTGGTTGACACTGAAGCTTTCTTT
TRBV6-2/TRBV6-3,13,-,-,TRBJ1-1,CASSLDGNTEAFF,TGTGCCAGCAGCCTGGACGGCAACACTGAAGCTTTCTTT
TRBV5-1,15,-,-,TRBJ2-1,CASSQGGASYNEQFF,TGCGCCAGCAGCCAGGGAGGCGCCTCCTACAATGAGCAGTTCTTC
TRBV30,13,-,-,TRBJ2-5,CAWNTQGGETQYF,TGTGCCTGGAACACACAGGGGGGGGAGACCCAGTACTTC
TRBV5-6,14,TRBD1,-,TRBJ1-2,CASSADRVDYGYTF,TGTGCCAGCAGCGCTGACAGGGTCGACTATGGCTACACCTTC
TRBV7-2,15,TRBD1,-,TRBJ1-1,CASSLMGRGLTEAFF,TGTGCCAGCAGCTTAATGGGGAGGGGGCTGACTGAAGCTTTCTTT
TRBV6-5,16,TRBD1,-,TRBJ2-1,CASSYVGVWDSRAQFF,TGTGCCAGCAGTTACGTGGGGGTGTGGGACAGCCGTGCCCAGTTCTTC
TRBV5-1,15,-,-,TRBJ1-4,CASSLQDIGNEKLFF,TGCGCCAGCAGCTTGCAGGACATTGGTAATGAAAAACTGTTTTTT
TRBV12-3/TRBV12-4,12,-,-,TRBJ2-1,CASSLGGDEQFF,TGTGCCAGCAGTTTAGGAGGGGATGAGCAGTTCTTC
TRBV4-3,15,-,-,TRBJ2-3,CASSQDYESTDTQYF,TGCGCCAGCAGCCAAGATTATGAAAGCACAGATACGCAGTATTTT
TRBV6-6,15,TRBD1,-,TRBJ1-3,CASGAGGVSGNTIYF,TGTGCCAGCGGTGCAGGGGGGGTTTCTGGAAACACCATATATTTT
TRBV6-2/TRBV6-3,16,-,-,TRBJ1-5,CASSYSRHLSNQPQHF,TGTGCCAGCAGTTATTCAAGACACCTTAGCAATCAGCCCCAGCATTTT
TRBV12-3/TRBV12-4,13,TRBD2,few,TRBJ2-7,CASSFGGGDSKYF,TGTGCCAGCAGTTTCGGCGGGGGGGACAGCAAGTACTTC
TRBV11-2,15,TRBD2,-,TRBJ2-5,CASSLDSGGGETQYF,TGTGCCAGCAGCTTAGACTCCGGGGGGGGAGAGACCCAGTACTTC
TRBV25-1,13,-,-,TRBJ1-2,CASTRGANYGYTF,TGTGCCAGCACCCGCGGAGCTAACTATGGCTACACCTTC
TRBV19,14,-,-,TRBJ2-3,CATRQGGYTDTQYF,TGTGCCACCCGACAGGGAGGGTACACAGATACGCAGTATTTT
TRBV5-1,13,-,-,TRBJ1-1,CASSLGIGAEAFF,TGCGCCAGCAGCCTCGGGATTGGGGCCGAAGCTTTCTTT
TRBV6-2/TRBV6-3,14,-,-,TRBJ1-2,CASSYSRRNYGYTF,TGTGCCAGCAGTTACTCCAGGAGGAACTATGGCTACACCTTC